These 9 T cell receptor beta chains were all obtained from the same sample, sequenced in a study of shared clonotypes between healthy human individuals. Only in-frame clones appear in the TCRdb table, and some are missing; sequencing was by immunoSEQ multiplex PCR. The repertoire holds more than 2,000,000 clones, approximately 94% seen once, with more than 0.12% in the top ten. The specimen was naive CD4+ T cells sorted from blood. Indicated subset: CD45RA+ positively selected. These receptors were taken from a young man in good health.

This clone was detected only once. In DNA, the CDR3 is TGTGCCAGCAGTTACTCCTGGGACAGCCCCAACAGGGGCTACACCTTC. This sequence encodes CASSYSWDSPNRGYTF. The chain links TRBV6-5 to TRBJ1-2; 7 bases match TRBD1. Looked up from germline, CDR1 is MNHEY and CDR2 is SVGAGI. The CDR3 is 16 amino acids. With 0 bases clipped from V and 8 bases from J, the junction kept 12 bases outside the gene matches.

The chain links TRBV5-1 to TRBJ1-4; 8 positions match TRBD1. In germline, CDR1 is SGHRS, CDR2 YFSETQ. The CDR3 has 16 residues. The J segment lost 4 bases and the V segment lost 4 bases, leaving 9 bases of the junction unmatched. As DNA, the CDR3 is TGCGCCAGCAGCCCGGGAGGGGACAGGTATAATGAAAAACTGTTTTTT. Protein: CASSPGGDRYNEKLFF.

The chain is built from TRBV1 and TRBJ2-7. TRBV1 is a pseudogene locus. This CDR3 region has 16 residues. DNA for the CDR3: TGCACCAGCAGCCAAGTCATTGAGGGACGATACTACGAGCAGTACTTC. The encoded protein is CTSSQVIEGRYYEQYF.

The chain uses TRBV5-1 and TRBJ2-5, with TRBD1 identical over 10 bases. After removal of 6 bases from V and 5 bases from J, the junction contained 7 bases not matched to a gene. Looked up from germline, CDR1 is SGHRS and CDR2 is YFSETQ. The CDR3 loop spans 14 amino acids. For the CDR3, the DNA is TGCGCCAGCAACCCGACAGGGGGCGAGGAGACCCAGTACTTC. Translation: CASNPTGGEETQYF.

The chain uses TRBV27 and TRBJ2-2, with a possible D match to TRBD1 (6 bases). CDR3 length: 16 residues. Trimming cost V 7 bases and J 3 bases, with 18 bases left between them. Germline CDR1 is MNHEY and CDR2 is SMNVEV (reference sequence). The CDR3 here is CASTPWDKQYTGELFF. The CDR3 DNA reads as TGTGCCAGCACCCCGTGGGACAAACAATACACCGGGGAGCTGTTTTTT.

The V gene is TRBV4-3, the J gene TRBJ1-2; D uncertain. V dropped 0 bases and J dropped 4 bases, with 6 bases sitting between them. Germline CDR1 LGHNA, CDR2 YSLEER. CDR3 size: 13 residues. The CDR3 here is CASSQEVFYGYTF. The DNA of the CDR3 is TGCGCCAGCAGCCAAGAAGTCTTCTATGGCTACACCTTC.

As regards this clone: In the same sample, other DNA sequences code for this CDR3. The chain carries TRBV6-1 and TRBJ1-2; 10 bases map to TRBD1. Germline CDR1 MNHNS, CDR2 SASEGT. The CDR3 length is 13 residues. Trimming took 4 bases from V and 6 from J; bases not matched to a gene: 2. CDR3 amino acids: CASSVGTGDGYTF. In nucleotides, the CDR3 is TGTGCCAGCAGTGTTGGGACAGGGGATGGCTACACCTTC.

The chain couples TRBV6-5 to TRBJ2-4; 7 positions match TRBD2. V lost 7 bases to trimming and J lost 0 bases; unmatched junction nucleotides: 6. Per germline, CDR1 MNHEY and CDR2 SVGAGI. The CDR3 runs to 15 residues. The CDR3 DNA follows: TGTGCCAGCAACTCCCAGCGGGGAGCCAAAAACATTCAGTACTTC. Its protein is CASNSQRGAKNIQYF.

The CDR3 coding sequence is TGTGCCAGCAGTGAATCTTGGTCTCAGCCCCAGCATTTT. The encoded protein is CASSESWSQPQHF. The chain has TRBV25-1 and TRBJ1-5; D not resolved. The germline gives CDR1 MGHDK, CDR2 SYGVNS. The CDR3 is 13 residues long. The V and J ends lost 1 base and 6 bases respectively, with 7 bases between them.